This TCR beta chain was obtained from a study of CD8+ T cells in alopecia areata. Isolated RNA was reverse transcribed into cDNA used as the sequencing template. Generated by immunoSEQ multiplex PCR, the TCRdb table keeps only in-frame clones and is missing some. The sample lists 95,000 to 110,000 clones; approximately 60% were seen once. A few counts support this clone. What it recognizes is unknown. CDR1 and CDR2 (germline): SQVTM, ANQGSEA. The CDR3 covers 14 residues. V was pared by 4 bases and J by 0 bases, with 9 bases between. Overall study findings and caveats: Affected lesional scalp, above all in alopecia totalis/universalis, was more clonal than normal scalp.

The sample comprised CD4+ T cells sorted from blood. The clonotype comes from a human donor in good health. The chain combines TRBV29-1 with TRBJ2-2; tentative D call: TRBD2 (6 bases). The CDR3 here is CSVGRAANTGELFF. The CDR3 DNA sequence: TGCAGCGTTGGGAGGGCGGCGAACACCGGGGAGCTGTTTTTT.